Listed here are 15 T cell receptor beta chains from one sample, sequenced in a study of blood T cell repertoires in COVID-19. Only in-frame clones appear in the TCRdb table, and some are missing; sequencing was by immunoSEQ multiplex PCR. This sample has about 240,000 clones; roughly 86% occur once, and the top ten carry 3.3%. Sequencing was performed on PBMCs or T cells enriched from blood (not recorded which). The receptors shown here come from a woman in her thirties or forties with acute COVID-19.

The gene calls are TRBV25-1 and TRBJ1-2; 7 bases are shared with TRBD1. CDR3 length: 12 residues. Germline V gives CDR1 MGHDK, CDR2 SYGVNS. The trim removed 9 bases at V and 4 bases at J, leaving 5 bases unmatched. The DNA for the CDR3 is TGTGCCAGTGGGACAGCTGGCTATGGCTACACCTTC. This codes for CASGTAGYGYTF.

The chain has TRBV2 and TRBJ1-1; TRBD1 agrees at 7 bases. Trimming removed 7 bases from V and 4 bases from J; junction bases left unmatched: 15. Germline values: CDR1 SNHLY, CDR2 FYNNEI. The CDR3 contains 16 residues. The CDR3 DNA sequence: TGTGCCAGCACCACCCGAGGGGCAGGGGGAAGCACTGAAGCTTTCTTT. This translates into CASTTRGAGGSTEAFF.

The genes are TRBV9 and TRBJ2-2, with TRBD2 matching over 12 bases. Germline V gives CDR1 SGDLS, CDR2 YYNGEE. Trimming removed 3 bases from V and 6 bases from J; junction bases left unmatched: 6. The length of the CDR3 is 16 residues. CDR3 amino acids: CASSAASGRASGELFF. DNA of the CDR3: TGTGCCAGCAGCGCGGCTAGCGGGAGGGCCTCCGGGGAGCTGTTTTTT.

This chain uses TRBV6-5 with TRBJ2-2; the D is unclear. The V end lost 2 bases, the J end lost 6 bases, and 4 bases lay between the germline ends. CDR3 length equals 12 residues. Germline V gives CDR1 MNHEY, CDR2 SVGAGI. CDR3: CASSYRAGELFF. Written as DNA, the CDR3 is TGTGCCAGCAGTTACCGGGCCGGGGAGCTGTTTTTT.

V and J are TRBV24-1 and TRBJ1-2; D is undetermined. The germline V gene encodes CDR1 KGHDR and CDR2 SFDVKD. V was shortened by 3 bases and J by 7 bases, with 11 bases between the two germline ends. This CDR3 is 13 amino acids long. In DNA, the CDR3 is TGTGCCACCAGTGATCGGGGTCTAAGTGGCTACACCTTC. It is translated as CATSDRGLSGYTF.

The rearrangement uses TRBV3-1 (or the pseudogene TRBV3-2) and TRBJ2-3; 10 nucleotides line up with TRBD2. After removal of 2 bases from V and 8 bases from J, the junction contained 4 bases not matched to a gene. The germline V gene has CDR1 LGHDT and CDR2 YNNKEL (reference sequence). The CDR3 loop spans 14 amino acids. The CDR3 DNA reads TGTGCCAGCAGCCAAAGGACTAGCGGTCGTACGCAGTATTTT. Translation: CASSQRTSGRTQYF.

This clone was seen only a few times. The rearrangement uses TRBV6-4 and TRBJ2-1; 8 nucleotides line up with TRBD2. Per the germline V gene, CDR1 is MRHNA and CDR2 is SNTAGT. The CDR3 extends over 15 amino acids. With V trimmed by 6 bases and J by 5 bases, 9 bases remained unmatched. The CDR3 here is CASRSRTSRDNEQFF. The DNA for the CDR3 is TGTGCCAGCAGATCTAGGACTAGCAGGGACAATGAGCAGTTCTTC.

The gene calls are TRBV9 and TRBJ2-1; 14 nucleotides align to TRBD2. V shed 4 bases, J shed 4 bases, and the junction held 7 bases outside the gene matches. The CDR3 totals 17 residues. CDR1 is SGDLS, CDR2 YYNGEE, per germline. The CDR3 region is CASSLPGLAGAYNEQFF. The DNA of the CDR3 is TGTGCCAGCAGCTTACCGGGACTAGCGGGGGCTTACAATGAGCAGTTCTTC.

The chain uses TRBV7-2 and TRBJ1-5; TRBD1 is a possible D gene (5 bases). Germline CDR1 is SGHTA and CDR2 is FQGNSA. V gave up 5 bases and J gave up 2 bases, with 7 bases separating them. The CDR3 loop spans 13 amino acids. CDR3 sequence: CASSPRGNQPQHF. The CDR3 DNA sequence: TGTGCCAGCAGCCCCAGGGGCAATCAGCCCCAGCATTTT.

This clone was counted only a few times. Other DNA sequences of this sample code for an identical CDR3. CDR3 coding DNA: TGTGCCAGCAGCTTAGGACAGCGAAACACCATATATTTT. It translates to CASSLGQRNTIYF. The J gene is TRBJ1-3, the V gene TRBV13; the D is unclear. V lost 0 bases and J 5 bases, leaving 5 bases between the germline ends. The CDR3 has 13 amino acids. Germline CDR1 PRHDT, CDR2 FYEKMQ (reference sequence).

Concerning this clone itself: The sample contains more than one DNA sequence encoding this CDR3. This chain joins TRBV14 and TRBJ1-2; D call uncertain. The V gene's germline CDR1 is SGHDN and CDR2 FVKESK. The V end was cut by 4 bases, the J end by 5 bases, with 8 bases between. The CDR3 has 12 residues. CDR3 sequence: CASSPTGYGYTF. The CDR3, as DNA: TGTGCCAGCAGCCCTACGGGATATGGCTACACCTTC.

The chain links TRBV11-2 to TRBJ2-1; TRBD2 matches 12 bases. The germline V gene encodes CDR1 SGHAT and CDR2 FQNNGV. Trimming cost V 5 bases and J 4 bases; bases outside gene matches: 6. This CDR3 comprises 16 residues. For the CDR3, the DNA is TGTGCCAGCAGCACCCGGACTAGCGGGGCGTACAATGAGCAGTTCTTC. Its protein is CASSTRTSGAYNEQFF.

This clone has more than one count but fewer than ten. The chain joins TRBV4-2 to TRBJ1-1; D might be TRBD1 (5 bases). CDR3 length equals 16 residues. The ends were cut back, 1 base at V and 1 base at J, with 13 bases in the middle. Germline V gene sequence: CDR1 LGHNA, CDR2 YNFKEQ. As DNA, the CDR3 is TGTGCCAGCAGCCAAGCTAGCAGGGAGGGGAACACTGAAGCTTTCTTT. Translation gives CASSQASREGNTEAFF.

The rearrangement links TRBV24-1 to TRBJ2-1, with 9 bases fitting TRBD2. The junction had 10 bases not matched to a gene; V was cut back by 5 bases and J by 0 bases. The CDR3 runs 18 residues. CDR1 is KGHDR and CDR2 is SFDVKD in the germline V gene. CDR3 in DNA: TGTGCCACCAGTGGAGTAGCGGGAGACTCCAGCTCCTACAATGAGCAGTTCTTC. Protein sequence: CATSGVAGDSSSYNEQFF.

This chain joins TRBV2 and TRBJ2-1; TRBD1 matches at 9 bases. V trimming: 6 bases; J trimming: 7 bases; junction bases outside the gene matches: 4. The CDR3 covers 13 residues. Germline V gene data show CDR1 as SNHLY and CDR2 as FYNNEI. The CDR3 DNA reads TGTGCCAGCAGCCGGACAGGGGTTAATGAGCAGTTCTTC. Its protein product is CASSRTGVNEQFF.